The rows below give T cell receptor beta chains drawn from one sample of a study of vaccination effects on CD4 cells after COVID-19. Libraries were prepared by immunoSEQ multiplex PCR; TCRdb keeps only in-frame clonotypes and omits some of them. The table shows 45,000 to 55,000 clones, with 65% to 75% occurring only once. No antigen has been identified for these receptors. Sequenced material: CD4+ T cells from PBMCs cultured without peptide, taken after COVID-19 vaccination. The receptor source for this set is a human donor who had a prior SARS-CoV-2 infection. CDR3s include the opening cysteine and the closing phenylalanine or tryptophan. The order of the fields is clone size, J gene, D gene, V gene, CDR3 length, CDR3 protein, CDR3 DNA. A D gene is named only where the DNA matches it firmly. Clone size, where shown, is once, few, many, or a class for clones that have expanded.

- TRBJ2-5 TRBD1 TRBV7-2 12 CASSETGVTQYF TGTGCCAGCAGCGAGACAGGGGTGACCCAGTACTTC
few TRBJ2-1 - TRBV29-1 16 CSVERQDASTYNEQFF TGCAGCGTTGAAAGGCAGGACGCATCGACCTACAATGAGCAGTTCTTC
- TRBJ1-1 - TRBV7-2 13 CASSRQVDTEAFF TGTGCCAGCAGCCGGCAGGTTGACACTGAAGCTTTCTTT
few TRBJ2-7 TRBD2 TRBV2 15 CASSVASGGYYEQYF TGTGCCAGCAGTGTAGCTAGCGGGGGCTACTACGAGCAGTACTTC
- TRBJ1-1 - TRBV6-1 13 CASSEVWVSEAFF TGTGCCAGCAGTGAAGTCTGGGTAAGTGAAGCTTTCTTT
few TRBJ2-5 - TRBV2 12 CASRRDQETQYF TGTGCCAGCAGGAGGGACCAAGAGACCCAGTACTTC
few TRBJ2-2 TRBD2 TRBV4-3 17 CASSQESGGQATGELFF TGCGCCAGCAGCCAAGAGTCGGGGGGGCAGGCCACCGGGGAGCTGTTTTTT
- TRBJ1-2 - TRBV3-1/TRBV3-2 13 CASSQVPYYGYTF TGTGCCAGCAGCCAAGTCCCCTACTATGGCTACACCTTC
- TRBJ1-1 TRBD1 TRBV11-3 12 CASFTGGDEAFF TGTGCCAGCTTTACAGGGGGGGATGAAGCTTTCTTT
- TRBJ2-5 - TRBV5-4 14 CASSPGGQQETQYF TGTGCCAGCAGCCCTGGTGGACAGCAAGAGACCCAGTACTTC
- TRBJ2-3 - TRBV25-1 14 CASSDSGTTDTQYF TGTGCCAGCAGCGATAGCGGCACCACAGATACGCAGTATTTT
- TRBJ2-3 TRBD2 TRBV19 15 CASSASVAGEATQYF TGTGCCAGTAGTGCGAGCGTAGCGGGAGAGGCTACGCAGTATTTT
few TRBJ1-1 - TRBV3-1/TRBV3-2 13 CASSQDFGAEAFF TGTGCCAGCAGCCAAGATTTCGGGGCTGAAGCTTTCTTT
- TRBJ2-1 - TRBV5-4 16 CASSLGPRGLYNEQFF TGTGCCAGCAGCCTCGGACCACGGGGGCTATACAATGAGCAGTTCTTC
few TRBJ2-3 TRBD2 TRBV5-6 18 CASSHGLAGGRGTDTQYF TGTGCCAGCAGCCACGGACTAGCGGGGGGGCGTGGGACAGATACGCAGTATTTT
few TRBJ1-3 TRBD1 TRBV9 17 CASSVADRQHSGNTIYF TGTGCCAGCAGCGTAGCGGACAGGCAACACTCTGGAAACACCATATATTTT
- TRBJ1-4 - TRBV4-2 14 CASSLQTTNEKLFF TGTGCCAGCAGCCTCCAGACAACTAATGAAAAACTGTTTTTT
- TRBJ2-3 - TRBV6-6 16 CASSYGGRDTTDTQYF TGTGCCAGCAGTTACGGTGGGCGGGATACCACAGATACGCAGTATTTT
once TRBJ1-2 - TRBV5-1 14 CASSLNGANYGYTF TGCGCCAGCAGCTTGAATGGAGCTAACTATGGCTACACCTTC
- TRBJ2-3 - TRBV29-1 12 CSVGRSTDTQYF TGCAGCGTTGGTCGGAGCACAGATACGCAGTATTTT
- TRBJ1-5 - TRBV18 15 CASSPQGNSNQPQHF TGTGCCAGCTCACCCCAGGGGAATAGCAATCAGCCCCAGCATTTT
- TRBJ1-5 - TRBV30 13 CAWSSQVGQPQHF TGTGCCTGGAGTTCTCAGGTCGGTCAGCCCCAGCATTTT
- TRBJ1-3 TRBD1 TRBV7-2 17 CASSFRTGRTSGNTIYF TGTGCCAGCAGCTTCCGGACAGGGCGAACGTCTGGAAACACCATATATTTT
- TRBJ1-1 - TRBV6-4 17 CASSDSIIAGRASEAFF TGTGCCAGCAGTGACTCGATAATTGCAGGCAGGGCGTCTGAAGCTTTCTTT
- TRBJ1-3 - TRBV5-6 14 CASSRTGHGNTIYF TGTGCCAGCAGCAGAACAGGGCATGGAAACACCATATATTTT
- TRBJ2-7 TRBD2 TRBV11-3 15 CASSGWGEGAYEQYF TGTGCCAGCAGCGGATGGGGGGAGGGAGCCTACGAGCAGTACTTC
- TRBJ2-5 - TRBV2 15 CASSVRLGGQETQYF TGTGCCAGCAGTGTCCGACTAGGGGGCCAAGAGACCCAGTACTTC
- TRBJ2-5 - TRBV5-5 12 CASSLGRETQYF TGTGCCAGCAGCTTGGGTAGGGAGACCCAGTACTTC